What follows are 3 T cell receptor beta chains derived from one specimen sequenced in a study of T-cell memory formation after mild COVID-19. MiXCR, applied by TCRdb to the 5' RACE reads, yields one record per CDR3 protein. The data contain under 250,000 distinct CDR3 sequences, roughly 14% of them singletons. The sample consisted of PBMCs or a T cell subset sorted from them (not recorded which). The origin of the receptors is an adult woman who had mild COVID-19 (a few samples of this study predate the infection). Cell type and time point are not known.

The chain has TRBV6-2 or TRBV6-3 and TRBJ2-7, with 7 bases matching TRBD1. J lost 3 bases, V lost 6 bases, and 5 bases had no gene match. The length of the CDR3 is 13 residues. Germline-derived CDR1 and CDR2 are MNHEY and SVGEGT. CDR3 coding DNA: TGTGCCAGCAGATGGACAGGCGTCTACGAGCAGTACTTC. Encoded protein: CASRWTGVYEQYF.

V and J are TRBV6-5 and TRBJ1-2; D is uncertain. Germline CDR1 reads MNHEY; CDR2 reads SVGAGI. With 6 bases removed from V and 2 bases from J, the gap between germline ends came to 16 bases. The CDR3 totals 15 residues. Here the CDR3 reads CASRDGRAGNYGYTF. CDR3 nucleotide sequence: TGTGCCAGCAGGGATGGGAGGGCAGGCAACTATGGCTACACCTTC.

This clonotype turned up a few times. The rearrangement uses TRBV7-2 and TRBJ1-3, with D possibly being TRBD1 (5 bases). Germline V gives CDR1 SGHTA, CDR2 FQGNSA. The CDR3 has 17 residues. Trimming cost V 0 bases and J 1 base, with 13 bases left between them. The CDR3 coding sequence is TGTGCCAGCAGCTTAGCCGGGACCGGGGGATCTGGAAACACCATATATTTT. Its translation is CASSLAGTGGSGNTIYF.